These 8 T cell receptor beta chains came from one sample sequenced in a study of blood T cell repertoires in COVID-19. The method was immunoSEQ multiplex PCR; TCRdb's version includes in-frame clones alone and lacks a portion of them. The data contain approximately 300,000 clones, roughly 90% of them singletons. Sequenced sample: PBMCs or T cells enriched from blood (not recorded which). These receptors all stem from a woman younger than 45 who had recovered from COVID-19.

The V call is TRBV27, the J call TRBJ2-5; perhaps TRBD1 as D (6 bases). The CDR3 covers 11 residues. V shed 8 bases and J shed 9 bases, with 13 bases lying between them. Germline V gives CDR1 MNHEY, CDR2 SMNVEV (reference sequence). The CDR3 bases are TGTGCCAGCGGCTGGGGGCAAGCCCAGTACTTC. It codes for CASGWGQAQYF.

V and J are TRBV2 and TRBJ1-1, with 11 nucleotides matching TRBD1. After removal of 7 bases from V and 0 bases from J, the junction contained 7 bases not matched to a gene. CDR3 size: 16 residues. Germline CDR1 SNHLY, CDR2 FYNNEI. The CDR3, as DNA: TGTGCCAGCATGGTTCGGGACAGGGGGATGAACACTGAAGCTTTCTTT. Translated, it gives CASMVRDRGMNTEAFF.

A few counts support this clone. This sequence joins TRBV11-2 and TRBJ1-2; D gene unclear. Looked up from germline, CDR1 is SGHAT and CDR2 is FQNNGV. The CDR3 has 15 amino acids. The V and J ends lost 2 bases and 6 bases respectively, with 16 bases between them. The CDR3 is CASSLIGSLRNGYTF. The DNA for the CDR3 is TGTGCCAGCAGCTTAATTGGGAGTCTTAGGAATGGCTACACCTTC.

This chain joins TRBV7-8 and TRBJ1-5, with D perhaps TRBD1 (6 bases). The CDR3 sequence is 14 residues long. CDR1 and CDR2 from the germline V gene are SGHVS and FQNEAQ. The V end lost 5 bases, the J end lost 7 bases, and 15 bases lay between the germline ends. CDR3 nucleotides: TGTGCCAGCAGCCCGGTGGGGGCTGGACAGCCCCAGCATTTT. Encoded protein: CASSPVGAGQPQHF.

The chain links TRBV11-2 to TRBJ2-1; possible D gene TRBD2, 7 bases. Between the trimmed V and J ends, which lost 2 bases and 3 bases, there was a span of 14 bases. CDR1 and CDR2 from the germline V gene are SGHAT and FQNNGV. The CDR3 contains 16 residues. In DNA form, the CDR3 reads TGTGCCAGCAGCTTACCGGGGGGCACCGTCTACAATGAGCAGTTCTTC. As protein: CASSLPGGTVYNEQFF.

This sequence joins TRBV7-3 and TRBJ2-1; 11 bases agree with TRBD2. Germline V gene lookup returns CDR1 SGHTA and CDR2 FQGTGA. The CDR3 is 14 residues long. Losses at the gene ends were 4 bases for V and 7 bases for J; bases not matched to a gene: 3. CDR3: CASSYIAGGNEQFF. CDR3 coding DNA: TGTGCCAGCAGCTATATAGCGGGAGGGAATGAGCAGTTCTTC.

This chain links TRBV7-2 with TRBJ1-1; possibly TRBD1 for D (5 bases). CDR1 SGHTA and CDR2 FQGNSA come from the germline V gene. The CDR3 is 14 amino acids. Trimming took off 0 bases at V and 6 bases at J, with 11 bases between the two ends. The CDR3 region has the DNA TGTGCCAGCAGCTTAGCGTTGGTAGGGGCTGAAGCTTTCTTT. It specifies CASSLALVGAEAFF.

V usage is TRBV7-8 and J usage is TRBJ2-7; 9 bases match TRBD1. Germline V gene data show CDR1 as SGHVS and CDR2 as FQNEAQ. The CDR3 loop spans 16 amino acids. Unmatched junction bases numbered 13, after V lost 5 bases and J lost 5 bases. DNA of the CDR3: TGTGCCAGCAGCCCCATCAACAGGGGGCCCCGGGACGAGCAGTACTTC. It is translated as CASSPINRGPRDEQYF.